The T cell receptor (beta chain) under discussion was sequenced for a study of blood T cells in healthy people across ages (dated by TCRdb to the mid-2010s). Study-level background: In model experiments, roughly one uniquely barcoded TCR beta cDNA molecule per two T cells was captured by template switching. To track age-related changes in TCR beta repertoire diversity, the study relied on deep sequencing normalized with unique cDNA molecular identifiers. Four age groups were formed from the donors: young (average approximately 17 years), middle-aged (more than 35), aged (approximately 60) and long-lived (82). The study analyzed two additional independent replicas of 1 million unique cDNA reads from the same blood draw for two donors, one aged 18 to 30 and one aged 80 or older. The paper's findings and limits, for the study overall: The long-lived group showed more naive CD4+ T cells, fewer expanded clones and increased TCR diversity than the aged group, suggesting age selection. Estimates of total diversity from one million sequenced T cells were regarded as lower bounds and underestimates. Because donor CMV infection status was unknown, age-related changes in expanded clonotypes were potentially confounded. Conclusive comparison of naive and antigen-experienced compartments was prevented by the profiling of bulk unsorted PBMCs. Observed TCR beta diversity per million T cells fell roughly linearly with age, and a significant reduction was already apparent by age roughly 40. There was a strong correlation between observed TCR beta diversity and the percentage of naive T cells measured by flow cytometry.

Systemically healthy Caucasian individuals from Russia, over 30 in total and aged roughly 6 to 100 years, were included as donors. Each donor gave ten milliliters of peripheral blood, collected into EDTA-treated Vacutainer tubes. Ficoll-Paque density-gradient centrifugation was used to isolate PBMCs, with at least 6.5 million per sample. Trizol reagent was used to extract total RNA from PBMCs, with at least 5.5 micrograms per sample. For every donor, an aliquot of PBMCs went through flow cytometry to measure the percentages of naive CD45RAhigh/CD27high T cells. Regarding this clonotype: Its recognized antigen is unknown. Base qualities are not provided; no much larger clone lies one nucleotide away.

Libraries were constructed by 5' RACE. TCRdb lists the instrument as Illumina HiSeq 2500. A second PCR of about 7 to 12 cycles was performed with a sample-barcoded 5' primer and a J-beta primer mix. Each TCR beta cDNA molecule received a unique molecular identifier from a template-switch 5' adaptor carrying 12 random nucleotides. Each sample yielded at least 2.5 million CDR3-containing paired-end reads. The Mint cDNA synthesis kit, primed by a TRBC-specific oligonucleotide, was used to synthesize first-strand cDNA from all RNA. Following uracil-DNA glycosylase treatment, all cDNA underwent a first 18-cycle PCR with the universal primers M1SS and BC2_uni_R. The paper's processing steps were these. For normalization, 1 million high-quality reads were randomly selected from each sample, with every read carrying a distinct molecular identifier. Instead of being binned into consensus sequences, reads that shared molecular identifiers were thrown out. MiTCR, with a Q25 quality threshold and the strictest error-elimination algorithm, was used for CDR3 identification, clonotype clustering and error correction. Lower-bound total TCR beta diversity was estimated with a nonparametric unseen species model using Euler transformation. TCRdb trimmed the raw reads at Q25, called clones with MiXCR and kept productive beta chains. Identical CDR3 protein sequences are pooled into one entry, listed with their most common genes and DNA. TCRdb, not the original authors, processed these V and J calls. A total of fewer than 1,200,000 distinct CDR3 sequences appear in this sample, roughly 24% of them only once. Of the sample, approximately 0.7% is held by the ten largest clones.

The CDR3 numbers 12 residues from cysteine through phenylalanine. Only the CDR3 DNA stays, 36 bases, in frame from base 1. The germline V gene (reference sequence) sets CDR1 to SEHNR and CDR2 to FQNEAQ. The sample was also reused in another study, on T cells of mothers and their children. In that second paper, the authors write: The donors were nine systemically healthy Caucasian individuals, made up of three mothers and their six children. cDNA synthesis used all of the extracted RNA, with 1.5 ug of RNA in each 15 ul reaction. In the second PCR, sample barcodes and 2-4 random nucleotides were introduced via the M1S primer. Over 8.5 million TCR beta CDR3 reads were obtained for each mother, and around 3 million reads were obtained for each child. Thymic selection similarly shapes TCR recombination output in related and unrelated pairs, with minor effect from inherited differences. Normalized repertoire overlap in related mother-child pairs was always slightly higher than in unrelated mother-child pairs, but the difference was never significant. With a sensitivity of approximately 92 clones per million clonotypes, no persistent microchimeric T cell clones were detected. The study used deep NGS to compare TCR beta repertoires of mothers and children, seeking features distinguishing related mother-child pairs from unrelated individuals. The mean age was roughly 44 +/- 4 years for the mothers and approximately 11 +/- 4 years for the children. After adapters were ligated using NEBNext reagents, the libraries underwent 100+100 nt paired-end sequencing on an Illumina HiSeq 2000. To avoid cross-contamination, the mother libraries and the child libraries were prepared a month apart and sequenced in separate runs. Between roughly 450,000 and 2,000,000 distinct TCR beta clonotypes were identified per donor. Naive TCR beta clonotypes were estimated from low-frequency clonotypes matched to each donor's FACS-determined naive share, without sorting.

This chain is built from TRBV7-9 and TRBJ2-5; the D gene cannot be resolved reliably. Gene TRBJ2-7 matches the end of the DNA better, so the J call may be wrong. This TCR was sampled from a girl aged 2-9 years in good health. The sample comprised blood. The CDR3 corresponds to CASSLPSAEQYF. The sequenced DNA is TGTGCCAGCAGCCTTCCCTCCGCCGAGCAGTACTTC.